The 27 T cell receptor beta chains presented below share a single source sample, sequenced in a study of T cell clonality in common variable immunodeficiency. Profiled with immunoSEQ multiplex PCR; TCRdb holds only in-frame clones, not every one. The specimen gives roughly 40,000 clones without singletons; the ten biggest hold approximately 2.7%. Source material: peripheral blood mononuclear cells. These receptors came from a person aged 18 to 75 in good health.

The table lists this clone with many counts. The read halts 3 residues ahead of the CDR3 end, with the missing end drawn from the germline J gene. The chain links TRBV5-1 to TRBJ1-1, with D possibly TRBD1 on 6 matching bases. The CDR3 is made up of 15 amino acids. The germline V gene has CDR1 SGHRS and CDR2 YFSETQ. The ends were cut back, 4 bases at V and 0 bases at J, with 13 bases in the middle. CDR3 sequence: CASSLAQGMNTEAFF. Incomplete CDR3 DNA: TGCGCCAGCAGCCTGGCCCAGGGGATGAACACTGAA.

Many counts were recorded for this clone. Partial CDR3 DNA: TGTGCCAGCAGCCCTGGACAGGGGATGGTGGGTGGGGAAAAA. Translating gives CASSPGQGMVGGEK. The whole CDR3 is CASSPGQGMVGGEKLFF. The rearrangement links TRBV9 to TRBJ1-4; 9 positions agree with TRBD1. Read data end 3 residues before the CDR3 end; the end is taken from the germline J gene. Germline trimming cut 4 bases from V and 8 bases from J; bases unmatched to any gene: 15. Germline CDR1 is SGDLS and CDR2 is YYNGEE. The CDR3 runs to 17 residues.

This clone was seen at least ten times. The DNA ends 3 residues before the CDR3 does, and the rest of the CDR3 is filled in from the germline J gene. This rearrangement joins TRBV7-9 to TRBJ2-3; 10 nucleotides match TRBD2. V shed 8 bases and J 3 bases; nucleotides not matched to a gene: 5. Germline loops: CDR1 SEHNR, CDR2 FQNEAQ (reference sequence). The CDR3 has 14 amino acids. The part of the CDR3 DNA that was read is TGTGCCAGCCTAGCGGGAGTTGTTACAGATACG. This codes for CASLAGVVTDT. The whole CDR3 reads CASLAGVVTDTQYF.

This clone was counted at least ten times. Sequencing ends 3 residues short of the CDR3 end; the germline J gene provides the rest. The chain uses TRBV29-1 and TRBJ1-3, with D perhaps matching TRBD1 (6 bases). V was cut by 7 bases and J by 0 bases, with 13 bases left in between. Germline loops: CDR1 SQVTM, CDR2 ANQGSEA. The CDR3 loop spans 14 amino acids. The chain's CDR3 is CSAKVTGSGNTIYF. The sequenced part of the CDR3 DNA is TGCAGCGCTAAAGTGACAGGCTCTGGAAACACC.

This clone turned up a few times. The read comes to an end 3 residues before the CDR3 does, leaving the germline J gene to fill in the end. The gene calls are TRBV6-1 and TRBJ1-4; 7 bases agree with TRBD1. CDR1 is MNHNS, CDR2 SASEGT, per germline. The J segment lost 2 bases and the V segment lost 3 bases, leaving 6 bases of the junction unmatched. The CDR3 is 16 amino acids. The covered CDR3 bases are TGTGCCAGCAGTGATGGACAGGTTTGGACTAATGAAAAA. Translating gives CASSDGQVWTNEK. The CDR3, in full, reads CASSDGQVWTNEKLFF.

This clone has at least ten counts. The read comes to an end 3 residues before the CDR3 does, leaving the germline J gene to fill in the end. The V call is TRBV6-1, the J call TRBJ1-2, with TRBD1 identical over 8 bases. Germline CDR1 is MNHNS and CDR2 is SASEGT. This CDR3 is 14 amino acids long. The trim removed 2 bases at V and 6 bases at J, leaving 5 bases unmatched. CDR3 loop: CASSEIGQGHGYTF. The covered CDR3 bases are TGTGCCAGCAGTGAAATAGGACAGGGCCATGGC.

This clone appeared many times. The missing CDR3 end, 3 residues past where the read stops, is filled in from the germline J gene. The V gene is TRBV18, the J gene TRBJ1-1; 8 positions agree with TRBD1. Germline V gene sequence: CDR1 KGHSH, CDR2 LQKENI. This CDR3 comprises 15 residues. With 3 bases clipped from V and 4 bases from J, the junction kept 7 bases outside the gene matches. CDR3 in amino acids: CASSPGQGVGTEAFF. CDR3 DNA, as far as it was read: TGTGCCAGCTCACCCGGACAGGGCGTAGGCACTGAA.

In its sample, this clone was seen many times. The CDR3 is cut off 3 residues early in the read; its end comes from the germline J gene. The genes are TRBV19 and TRBJ2-5, with D possibly matching TRBD2 (5 bases). This CDR3 contains 14 residues. Deletions cut 3 bases from V and 5 bases from J, with 13 bases between. Looked up from germline, CDR1 is LNHDA and CDR2 is SQIVND (reference sequence). CDR3 sequence: CASSIGKERETQYF. Incomplete CDR3 DNA: TGTGCCAGTAGTATCGGGAAGGAGCGGGAGACC.

This clone was observed many times. The read is 3 residues too short to cover the CDR3 end, so that end is filled in from the germline J gene. This chain joins TRBV12-3 or TRBV12-4 and TRBJ1-2; 7 positions match TRBD1. There are 17 residues in the CDR3. V trimming: 6 bases; J trimming: 6 bases; junction bases outside the gene matches: 19. The CDR3 bases that were read are TGTGCCAGCAGGTTTGCACGGACAGGACGAGAACTAGATGGC. It codes for CASRFARTGRELDG. The whole CDR3 protein is CASRFARTGRELDGYTF.

The sample holds many counts of this clone. From the germline J gene comes the end of the CDR3, since the read stops 3 residues before it. The chain employs TRBV5-6 and TRBJ2-7, with 8 bases matching TRBD2. J gave up 4 bases and V 4 bases, and 10 bases lay outside the gene matches. This CDR3 is built from 15 residues. In germline, CDR1 is SGHDT, CDR2 YYEEEE. CDR3 bases read: TGTGCCAGCAGCCCGCCGGGGGGGCCAAGATACGAG. Translated, it gives CASSPPGGPRYE. The entire CDR3 is CASSPPGGPRYEQYF.

This clone showed up many times. The CDR3 end lies 3 residues beyond the end of the read and is filled in from the germline J gene. The chain recombines TRBV19 with TRBJ1-2; 7 positions match TRBD1. The CDR3 loop spans 15 amino acids. The V segment lost 8 bases and the J segment 4 bases; nucleotides outside the gene matches: 13. Germline CDR1 and CDR2: LNHDA and SQIVND (reference sequence). This CDR3 is CASGEFYRGAYGYTF. CDR3 bases read: TGTGCCAGTGGCGAATTTTACAGGGGAGCCTATGGC.

Ten or more counts support this clone. The read stops 3 residues short of the end of the CDR3; the missing end is completed from the germline J gene. This sequence joins TRBV6-2 or TRBV6-3 and TRBJ2-3; no definite D call. Trimming cost V 7 bases and J 4 bases, with 6 bases left between them. The CDR3 length is 11 residues. The germline V gene encodes CDR1 MNHEY and CDR2 SVGEGT. Incomplete CDR3 DNA: TGTGCCAGCACTCGGTCAGATACG. Translating gives CASTRSDT. The whole CDR3 reads CASTRSDTQYF.

This clone has ten or more counts. The CDR3 end lies 3 residues beyond the end of the read and is filled in from the germline J gene. This chain links TRBV12-3 or TRBV12-4 with TRBJ2-7; no clear D. Deletions cut 3 bases from V and 1 base from J, with 13 bases between. The CDR3 is 15 amino acids. CDR3 DNA (partial): TGTGCCAGCAGTTTCTCGTCGGTTTTTTCCTACGAG. Translation: CASSFSSVFSYE. The whole CDR3 sequence reads CASSFSSVFSYEQYF.

A note on this clone: Sequencing ends 3 residues short of the CDR3 end; the germline J gene provides the rest. V and J are TRBV20-1 and TRBJ2-7; D may be TRBD2 (6 bases). Germline CDR1 DFQATT, CDR2 SNEGSKA (reference sequence). The CDR3 runs to 15 residues. V was clipped by 2 bases and J by 6 bases, with 20 bases between them. CDR3 DNA, as far as it was read: TGCAGTGCTAGAAATGAAGGCCACTCCGGGGGCGAG. The encoded protein is CSARNEGHSGGE. Given in full, the CDR3 is CSARNEGHSGGEQYF.

The table lists this clone with many counts. The read finishes 3 residues shy of the CDR3 end, and the germline J gene is used to complete it. The V gene is TRBV5-4, the J gene TRBJ2-1, with D maybe TRBD2 (6 bases). V lost 0 bases, J lost 8 bases, and 15 bases lay in between. CDR3 length: 15 amino acids. Germline loops: CDR1 SGHNT, CDR2 YYREEE (reference sequence). CDR3 DNA, as far as it was read: TGTGCCAGCAGCTTGGCGCCAGGGAGGATCGATGAG. Amino acids: CASSLAPGRIDE. The full CDR3 protein reads CASSLAPGRIDEQFF.

This clone was seen many times. The CDR3 sequence is CSASHPRNPYEQYF. CDR3 bases read: TGCAGTGCTAGCCACCCTAGGAACCCCTACGAG. The chain employs TRBV20-1 and TRBJ2-7; D call uncertain. Read coverage stops 3 residues before the CDR3 terminus; the germline J gene supplies the remainder. CDR3 length: 14 residues. Germline V lookup: CDR1 DFQATT, CDR2 SNEGSKA (reference sequence). Trimming took off 3 bases at V and 2 bases at J, with 14 bases between the two ends.

This clone has a handful of counts. The CDR3 end is not reached by the read, which stops 3 residues before it; the germline J gene fills it in. The V gene is TRBV5-1, the J gene TRBJ2-3, with TRBD2 as a possible D gene (6 bases). Germline V gene data show CDR1 as SGHRS and CDR2 as YFSETQ. The CDR3 sequence is 13 residues long. CDR3 region: CASSEESGETQYF. The part of the CDR3 DNA that was read is TGCGCCAGCAGTGAGGAATCGGGGGAGACG.

This clone showed up many times. The read ends 3 residues before the CDR3 terminus; that terminus is restored from the germline J gene. This rearrangement joins TRBV5-1 to TRBJ1-1, with unresolved D. The CDR3 has 14 residues. Trimming took 1 base from V and 1 from J, leaving 8 bases between them. From germline, CDR1 is SGHRS and CDR2 YFSETQ. CDR3 residues: CASSLRQANTEAFF. The CDR3 DNA, read in part, is TGCGCCAGCAGCTTGAGGCAGGCGAACACTGAA.

In its sample, this clone was seen many times. The observed sequence ends 3 residues before the CDR3 terminus, with the missing tail filled in from the germline J gene. The V gene is TRBV13, the J gene TRBJ2-7, with a weak D call TRBD2 (6 bases). Germline CDR1 and CDR2: PRHDT and FYEKMQ (reference sequence). The length of the CDR3 is 12 residues. Trimming left V 4 bases short and J 2 bases short, with 6 bases between. CDR3 sequence: CASSWGAYEQYF. The part of the CDR3 DNA that was read is TGTGCCAGCAGCTGGGGGGCCTACGAG.

In its sample, this clone was seen a few times. Read sequence stops 3 residues before the CDR3 end, and the germline J gene provides the missing end. The V call is TRBV4-2, the J call TRBJ2-7; no firm D call. Between the trimmed V and J ends, which lost 4 bases and 6 bases, there was a span of 19 bases. This CDR3 has 15 residues. The germline V gene encodes CDR1 LGHNA and CDR2 YNFKEQ. CDR3 residues: CASSPDLERASEQYF. The CDR3 bases that were read are TGTGCCAGCAGCCCAGATCTGGAGCGAGCCTCCGAG.

This clone was seen ten or more times. The read ends 3 residues before the CDR3 terminus; that terminus is restored from the germline J gene. V and J are TRBV19 and TRBJ2-3, with 7 bases fitting TRBD2. V lost 4 bases, J lost 5 bases, and 9 bases stayed unmatched. CDR1 and CDR2 (germline): LNHDA, SQIVND (reference sequence). The CDR3 extends over 15 amino acids. The CDR3 DNA, read in part, is TGTGCCAGTAGTAATCTGCGGGAGCGGGTAGATACG. It specifies CASSNLRERVDT. The full CDR3 reads CASSNLRERVDTQYF.

In this sample, this clone turned up many times. CDR3 protein: CASSEWTSGPQETQYF. The sequenced part of the CDR3 DNA is TGTGCCAGCAGTGAGTGGACTAGCGGGCCTCAAGAGACC. The chain has TRBV2 and TRBJ2-5; 11 bases align to TRBD2. The observed sequence ends 3 residues before the CDR3 terminus, with the missing tail filled in from the germline J gene. The CDR3 length is 16 residues. J was trimmed by 2 bases and V by 3 bases; bases with no gene match: 5. Germline V gene sequence: CDR1 SNHLY, CDR2 FYNNEI.

This clone was counted ten times or more. The read halts 3 residues ahead of the CDR3 end, with the missing end drawn from the germline J gene. The rearrangement joins TRBV20-1 to TRBJ2-3, with D possibly being TRBD2 (7 bases). Germline assignment: CDR1 DFQATT and CDR2 SNEGSKA (reference sequence). The CDR3 loop spans 14 amino acids. Trimming shortened V by 3 bases and J by 2 bases, and 12 bases separated the two germline ends. Here the CDR3 reads CSASRGGPTDTQYF. The CDR3 DNA, read in part, is TGCAGTGCTAGTAGGGGGGGGCCCACAGATACG.

This clone has at least ten counts. The sequence runs out 3 residues before the end of the CDR3; the remainder is reconstructed from the germline J gene. This chain uses TRBV14 with TRBJ2-7; 9 bases are a match to TRBD1. This CDR3 has 16 residues. With V trimmed by 0 bases and J by 2 bases, 5 bases remained unmatched. CDR1 is SGHDN and CDR2 is FVKESK in the germline V gene. CDR3 protein: CASSQDTGGNTYEQYF. The CDR3 DNA, read in part, is TGTGCCAGCAGCCAAGATACAGGGGGCAACACCTACGAG. The full variable domain, with the rest looked up from reference TRBV14 and TRBJ2-7, is EAGVTQFPSHSVIEKGQTVTLRCDPISGHDNLYWYRRVMGKEIKFLLHFVKESKQDESGMPNNRFLAERTGGTYSTLKVQPAELEDSGVYFCASSQDTGGNTYEQYFGPGTRLTVT.

This clone was counted ten times or more. The read comes to an end 3 residues before the CDR3 does, leaving the germline J gene to fill in the end. This chain connects TRBV29-1 to TRBJ2-7; TRBD2 agrees at 8 bases. Germline CDR1 SQVTM, CDR2 ANQGSEA. The CDR3 runs to 14 residues. Trimming took 6 bases from V and 3 from J; bases not matched to a gene: 10. CDR3 in amino acids: CSVEDRGGGYEQYF. The covered CDR3 bases are TGCAGCGTCGAGGACCGGGGGGGTGGCTACGAG.

This clone came up many times. The read gets to within 3 residues of the CDR3 end, and the germline J gene fills in the rest. The chain uses TRBV6-4 and TRBJ2-1; 8 nucleotides align to TRBD2. CDR1 is MRHNA and CDR2 is SNTAGT in the germline V gene. The J segment lost 3 bases and the V segment lost 3 bases, leaving 1 base of the junction unmatched. This CDR3 is built from 14 residues. The DNA read from the CDR3 is TGTGCCAGCAGTGAGGCGGGGGGCTACAATGAG. Translating it yields CASSEAGGYNE. The complete CDR3 reads CASSEAGGYNEQFF.

In this sample, this clone turned up many times. The sequence runs out 3 residues before the end of the CDR3; the remainder is reconstructed from the germline J gene. The rearrangement joins TRBV20-1 to TRBJ2-4; a possible D gene is TRBD2 (7 bases). V lost 4 bases, J lost 6 bases, and 22 bases lay in between. The CDR3 has 16 amino acids. Germline CDR1 is DFQATT and CDR2 is SNEGSKA (reference sequence). The CDR3 sequence is CSATPGRGSLGNIQYF. CDR3 DNA, as far as it was read: TGCAGTGCTACCCCGGGGAGGGGGAGCTTAGGAAACATT.